The 2 T cell receptor beta chains below all came from one sample that was sequenced in a study of identical twins. MiXCR was run by TCRdb on the 5' RACE reads, yielding one entry per CDR3 protein. In the table there are roughly 220,000 distinct CDR3 sequences, 6.5% of which are singletons. In addition, the sample was reused for a study of T cells expressing NK-cell markers.

The specimen was CD8+ T cells sorted from blood. These receptors were taken from a woman under 30 in good health.

The chain couples TRBV6-5 to TRBJ2-7; D might be TRBD2 (6 bases). This CDR3 comprises 16 residues. The germline gives CDR1 MNHEY, CDR2 SVGAGI. The V gene lost 2 bases and the J gene lost 0 bases, with 14 bases spanning the gap. The CDR3, as DNA: TGTGCCAGCAGTTACCCCGGGACTTTGAGCTCCTACGAGCAGTACTTC. This codes for CASSYPGTLSSYEQYF.

V gene TRBV4-1 combines with J gene TRBJ2-1; D may be TRBD2 (6 bases). From germline, CDR1 is MGHRA and CDR2 YSYEKL. The V end lost 1 base, the J end lost 7 bases, and 11 bases lay between the germline ends. This CDR3 region has 14 residues. The CDR3 region is CASSQAGLLNEQFF. CDR3 in DNA: TGCGCCAGCAGCCAAGCGGGACTTCTTAATGAGCAGTTCTTC.